Listed below are T cell receptor beta chains from one sample, sequenced in a study of T cells in localized non-small cell lung cancer. Method: immunoSEQ multiplex PCR; TCRdb's copy keeps in-frame clones and lacks some. The sample consists of 20,000 or so clones, 75% to 95% of them appearing once. The specimen was peripheral blood, collected before any cancer treatment. These receptors all come from a woman aged 35-75 years with stage I lung adenocarcinoma. Each CDR3 is given with its conserved first and last residue. Fields, in order: CDR3 length, J gene, clone size, V gene, CDR3 protein. Clone size, where shown, is once, few, many, or a class for clones that have expanded.

CDR3 length: 16
J gene: TRBJ1-4
clone size: -
V gene: TRBV7-2
CDR3 protein: CASSPQLDRGREKLFF

CDR3 length: 15
J gene: TRBJ2-3
clone size: -
V gene: TRBV25-1
CDR3 protein: CASRLAGGGTDTQYF

CDR3 length: 13
J gene: TRBJ2-6
clone size: -
V gene: TRBV7-2
CDR3 protein: CASSTTGANVLTF

CDR3 length: 14
J gene: TRBJ2-7
clone size: -
V gene: TRBV21-1
CDR3 protein: CATWPLGREYEQYF

CDR3 length: 14
J gene: TRBJ2-3
clone size: -
V gene: TRBV9
CDR3 protein: CASSALGHTDTQYF

CDR3 length: 16
J gene: TRBJ2-1
clone size: -
V gene: TRBV7-2
CDR3 protein: CASSMGVGESYNEQFF

CDR3 length: 14
J gene: TRBJ2-7
clone size: medium-sized
V gene: TRBV30
CDR3 protein: CAWSAARDPYEQYF

CDR3 length: 17
J gene: TRBJ2-2
clone size: -
V gene: TRBV29-1
CDR3 protein: CSVLGVQGQVHTGELFF

CDR3 length: 14
J gene: TRBJ1-2
clone size: -
V gene: TRBV28
CDR3 protein: CASRLLDRVGGYTF

CDR3 length: 14
J gene: TRBJ1-5
clone size: once
V gene: TRBV7-2
CDR3 protein: CASSLSPDIQPQHF

CDR3 length: 15
J gene: TRBJ2-5
clone size: -
V gene: TRBV19
CDR3 protein: CASSSRAAEGETQYF

CDR3 length: 17
J gene: TRBJ2-1
clone size: -
V gene: TRBV5-4
CDR3 protein: CASSRGLAGPSYNEQFF

CDR3 length: 16
J gene: TRBJ2-1
clone size: -
V gene: TRBV5-1
CDR3 protein: CASSPSGRAGYNEQFF

CDR3 length: 17
J gene: TRBJ2-1
clone size: -
V gene: TRBV28
CDR3 protein: CASTPWSSGSSYNEQFF

CDR3 length: 16
J gene: TRBJ1-1
clone size: -
V gene: TRBV6-5
CDR3 protein: CASSYSGAGVQSKAFF

CDR3 length: 12
J gene: TRBJ2-1
clone size: -
V gene: TRBV27
CDR3 protein: CASKGLDNEQFF

CDR3 length: 16
J gene: TRBJ1-4
clone size: -
V gene: TRBV5-1
CDR3 protein: CASSQDRGTANEKLFF

CDR3 length: 14
J gene: TRBJ1-2
clone size: -
V gene: TRBV6-5
CDR3 protein: CASGRQERGHGYTF

CDR3 length: 16
J gene: TRBJ2-1
clone size: once
V gene: TRBV10-3
CDR3 protein: CAIRGYGTERDNEQFF

CDR3 length: 17
J gene: TRBJ2-7
clone size: -
V gene: TRBV5-3
CDR3 protein: CARSRKGTSWISYEQYF

CDR3 length: 13
J gene: TRBJ2-3
clone size: -
V gene: TRBV30
CDR3 protein: CAWALLAADTQYF

CDR3 length: 15
J gene: TRBJ1-3
clone size: -
V gene: TRBV5-1
CDR3 protein: CASSEWGGSGNTIYF

CDR3 length: 16
J gene: TRBJ1-4
clone size: -
V gene: TRBV5-1
CDR3 protein: CASSLGSGTSDEKLFF

CDR3 length: 13
J gene: TRBJ1-5
clone size: -
V gene: TRBV30
CDR3 protein: CAWSGGGDQPQHF

CDR3 length: 18
J gene: TRBJ2-3
clone size: -
V gene: TRBV4-1
CDR3 protein: CASSQGGLAGGGADTQYF

CDR3 length: 14
J gene: TRBJ1-1
clone size: -
V gene: TRBV18
CDR3 protein: CASSRDILNTEAFF

CDR3 length: 17
J gene: TRBJ2-2
clone size: -
V gene: TRBV2
CDR3 protein: CAVEGLAGGPGTGELFF

CDR3 length: 16
J gene: TRBJ2-1
clone size: -
V gene: TRBV9
CDR3 protein: CASSAQSTGVNNEQFF

CDR3 length: 13
J gene: TRBJ2-3
clone size: -
V gene: TRBV7-2
CDR3 protein: CASSQAGTDTQYF

CDR3 length: 15
J gene: TRBJ2-1
clone size: -
V gene: TRBV7-3
CDR3 protein: CASSATPARVNEQFF

CDR3 length: 18
J gene: TRBJ2-2
clone size: -
V gene: TRBV6-1
CDR3 protein: CASSEALLLAANTGELFF

CDR3 length: 15
J gene: TRBJ1-2
clone size: -
V gene: TRBV5-4
CDR3 protein: CATGQGHMTSYGYTF

CDR3 length: 15
J gene: TRBJ2-5
clone size: -
V gene: TRBV7-2
CDR3 protein: CASSSIQAYQETQYF

CDR3 length: 17
J gene: TRBJ2-3
clone size: -
V gene: TRBV14
CDR3 protein: CASSQGYGTGNTDTQYF

CDR3 length: 14
J gene: TRBJ2-1
clone size: -
V gene: TRBV30
CDR3 protein: CAWDRDRGAGLQFF

CDR3 length: 17
J gene: TRBJ2-5
clone size: -
V gene: TRBV7-3
CDR3 protein: CASSLRASGGEQETQYF

CDR3 length: 14
J gene: TRBJ2-7
clone size: -
V gene: TRBV5-5
CDR3 protein: CASSLGPSSYEQYF

CDR3 length: 15
J gene: TRBJ1-1
clone size: -
V gene: TRBV11-3
CDR3 protein: CASSPPRQGNTEAFF

CDR3 length: 13
J gene: TRBJ2-1
clone size: once
V gene: TRBV2
CDR3 protein: CASSLLAGREQFF

CDR3 length: 12
J gene: TRBJ2-2
clone size: once
V gene: TRBV15
CDR3 protein: CATSRATGELFF

CDR3 length: 15
J gene: TRBJ2-1
clone size: -
V gene: TRBV27
CDR3 protein: CASSLPGVSYNEQFF

CDR3 length: 11
J gene: TRBJ2-3
clone size: -
V gene: TRBV7-2
CDR3 protein: CASSPFGTQYF

CDR3 length: 12
J gene: TRBJ2-5
clone size: -
V gene: TRBV6-6
CDR3 protein: CASRSGSWAQYF

CDR3 length: 14
J gene: TRBJ2-1
clone size: -
V gene: TRBV29-1
CDR3 protein: CSVVSFMGNNEQFF

CDR3 length: 14
J gene: TRBJ2-3
clone size: -
V gene: TRBV7-9
CDR3 protein: CASSRDSSTDTQYF

CDR3 length: 15
J gene: TRBJ1-1
clone size: -
V gene: TRBV19
CDR3 protein: CASSRGQAMNTEAFF

CDR3 length: 15
J gene: TRBJ1-2
clone size: -
V gene: TRBV6-5
CDR3 protein: CASSPTRQGAFGYTF

CDR3 length: 15
J gene: TRBJ1-6
clone size: -
V gene: TRBV15
CDR3 protein: CATSRDNSYNSPLHF

CDR3 length: 18
J gene: TRBJ2-5
clone size: few
V gene: TRBV4-3
CDR3 protein: CASSPRNLASGRGETQYF

CDR3 length: 13
J gene: TRBJ2-7
clone size: -
V gene: TRBV7-2
CDR3 protein: CASSLRDGYEQYF

CDR3 length: 12
J gene: TRBJ1-2
clone size: once
V gene: TRBV4-3
CDR3 protein: CASSQELGGYTF

CDR3 length: 12
J gene: TRBJ2-4
clone size: once
V gene: TRBV11-2
CDR3 protein: CASSPSPNIQYF

CDR3 length: 12
J gene: TRBJ2-7
clone size: -
V gene: TRBV4-1
CDR3 protein: CASSQVGGEQYF

CDR3 length: 15
J gene: TRBJ2-7
clone size: once
V gene: TRBV30
CDR3 protein: CAWSAQSGRMHEQYF